Detailed here is one T cell receptor beta chain. The data originate from a study of cytomegalovirus exposure and HLA in healthy donors. The PCR made use of 60 Vbeta and 13 Jbeta primers. The method was immunoSEQ multiplex PCR; TCRdb's version includes in-frame clones alone and lacks a portion of them. This sample has roughly 120,000 clones, with roughly 74% found just once. The V gene lost 2 bases and the J gene lost 4 bases, with 15 bases spanning the gap. This CDR3 contains 15 residues. Germline V gives CDR1 SGHDT, CDR2 YYEEEE. The rearrangement joins TRBV5-6 to TRBJ1-2, with no clear D. Specimen: PBMCs. This receptor was taken from a woman aged 45 to 65 in good health and CMV-seropositive. CDR3 sequence: CASSFRPPGIYGYTF. CDR3 DNA: TGTGCCAGCAGCTTTCGGCCCCCAGGTATCTATGGCTACACCTTC.